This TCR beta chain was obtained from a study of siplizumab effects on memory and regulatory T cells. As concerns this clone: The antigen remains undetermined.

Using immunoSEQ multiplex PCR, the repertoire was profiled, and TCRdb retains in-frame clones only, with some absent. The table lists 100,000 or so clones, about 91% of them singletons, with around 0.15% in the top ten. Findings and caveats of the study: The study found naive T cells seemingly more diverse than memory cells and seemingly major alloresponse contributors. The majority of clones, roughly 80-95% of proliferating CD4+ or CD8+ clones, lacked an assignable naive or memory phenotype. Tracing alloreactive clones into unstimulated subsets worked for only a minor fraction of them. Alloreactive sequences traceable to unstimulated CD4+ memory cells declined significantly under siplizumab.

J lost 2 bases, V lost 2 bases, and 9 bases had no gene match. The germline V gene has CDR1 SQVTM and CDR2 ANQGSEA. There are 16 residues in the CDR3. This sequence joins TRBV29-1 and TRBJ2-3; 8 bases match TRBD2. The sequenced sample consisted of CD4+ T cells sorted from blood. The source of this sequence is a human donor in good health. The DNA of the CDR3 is TGCAGCGTTGAATCCCGGGTTAGCGGGGCCACAGATACGCAGTATTTT. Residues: CSVESRVSGATDTQYF.